Below are 13 T cell receptor beta chains sequenced from a single sample in a study of blood T cells in healthy people across ages. For the second PCR, which ran for 7 to 11 cycles, a sample-barcoded 5' primer and a J-beta primer mix were used. TCRdb analysed the 5' RACE reads with MiXCR anew, one entry per CDR3 protein. The sample has approximately 900,000 distinct CDR3 sequences, around 48% seen once. The sample comprised blood. Receptors originate from a man aged 25 to 45 in good health.

This rearrangement joins TRBV6-5 to TRBJ2-5; 7 positions agree with TRBD2. The CDR3 is made up of 15 amino acids. The V and J ends lost 2 bases and 2 bases, in that order; junction bases with no gene match: 5. The germline CDR1 and CDR2 sequences are MNHEY and SVGAGI. The CDR3: CASSYGGGIQETQYF. CDR3 nucleotide sequence: TGTGCCAGCAGTTACGGGGGGGGGATACAAGAGACCCAGTACTTC.

This rearrangement joins TRBV24-1 to TRBJ2-4; D is perhaps TRBD1 or TRBD2 (5 bases each). Germline values: CDR1 KGHDR, CDR2 SFDVKD. The CDR3 length is 13 residues. With 3 bases removed from V and 8 bases from J, the gap between germline ends came to 10 bases. The CDR3 coding sequence is TGTGCCACCAGTGATGGGGGTATGGACATTCAGTACTTC. Amino acids: CATSDGGMDIQYF.

In this sample, this clonotype turned up a few times. The V call is TRBV7-8, the J call TRBJ1-2; D is unresolved. CDR3 length equals 14 residues. The germline V gene has CDR1 SGHVS and CDR2 FQNEAQ. V lost 3 bases and J lost 3, with 11 bases in between. In DNA, the CDR3 is TGTGCCAGCAGCTTTATCGGGCGGGACTATGGCTACACCTTC. Protein sequence: CASSFIGRDYGYTF.

This clonotype was seen more than once but under ten times. V and J are TRBV4-1 and TRBJ1-1, with D unresolved. CDR1 MGHRA and CDR2 YSYEKL come from the germline V gene. Trimming took off 0 bases at V and 0 bases at J, with 11 bases between the two ends. CDR3 length: 16 residues. As DNA, the CDR3 is TGCGCCAGCAGCCAAGATCGTACCAGAATGAACACTGAAGCTTTCTTT. As protein: CASSQDRTRMNTEAFF.

J is TRBJ2-2 and V is TRBV7-2; D could derive from TRBD1 or TRBD2 (5 bases each). This CDR3 is 16 amino acids long. V was cut by 1 base and J by 0 bases, with 9 bases left in between. Looked up from germline, CDR1 is SGHTA and CDR2 is FQGNSA. The CDR3 DNA sequence: TGTGCCAGCAGCTTAGTGCTGGGGGCGAACACCGGGGAGCTGTTTTTT. Protein product: CASSLVLGANTGELFF.

V usage is TRBV7-9 and J usage is TRBJ1-4, with TRBD1 matching 8 bases. Germline trimming cut 5 bases from V and 8 bases from J; bases unmatched to any gene: 13. Per germline, CDR1 SEHNR and CDR2 FQNEAQ (reference sequence). The CDR3 totals 16 residues. The CDR3 sequence is CASSIGQGESGEKLFF. The DNA of the CDR3 is TGTGCCAGCAGCATCGGACAGGGCGAATCAGGGGAAAAACTGTTTTTT.

This clonotype was detected only once. The chain couples TRBV30 to TRBJ1-1; D is uncertain. In germline, CDR1 is GTSNPN, CDR2 SVGIG (reference sequence). CDR3 length: 12 residues. V lost 2 bases to trimming and J lost 4 bases, with 8 bases between them. The CDR3 is CAWSLLSTEAFF. DNA of the CDR3: TGTGCCTGGAGTCTCCTGTCCACTGAAGCTTTCTTT.

This clonotype has a handful of counts. The chain couples TRBV25-1 to TRBJ2-7; D ambiguous. CDR1 MGHDK and CDR2 SYGVNS come from the germline V gene. V lost 5 bases and J 2 bases, leaving 10 bases between the germline ends. The CDR3 sequence is 13 residues long. This CDR3 reads CASSWASAYEQYF. CDR3 in DNA: TGTGCCAGCAGTTGGGCCAGCGCCTACGAGCAGTACTTC.

This clonotype was recorded a few times. The chain has TRBV29-1 and TRBJ2-7; possibly TRBD2 for D (5 bases). The CDR3 covers 14 residues. CDR1 SQVTM and CDR2 ANQGSEA come from the germline V gene. V was trimmed by 0 bases and J by 5 bases, leaving 14 bases between them. CDR3 sequence: CSVEEGLDGDEQYF. The CDR3 nucleotides are TGCAGCGTTGAAGAAGGGCTAGACGGGGACGAGCAGTACTTC.

This clonotype was observed a few times. V and J are TRBV12-3 or TRBV12-4 and TRBJ2-2; 7 positions agree with TRBD2. The ends lost 3 bases at V and 0 bases at J; junction bases unmatched: 4. This CDR3 region has 16 residues. CDR3 bases: TGTGCCAGCAGTTTCTCCGGGGGGTCGAACACCGGGGAGCTGTTTTTT. Encoded protein: CASSFSGGSNTGELFF.

With regard to this clonotype: The junction departs from the called germline gene at one end, perhaps through a read error. The rearrangement uses TRBV20-1 and TRBJ2-5; TRBD1 aligns across 8 bases. This CDR3 has 20 residues. Germline assignment: CDR1 DFQATT and CDR2 SNEGSKA (reference sequence). CDR3 in DNA: TGCAGTGTTAGATTGTCCCGGGACAGGAGAACCACCCAATTCCAAGAGACCCAGTACTTC. Amino acids: CSVRLSRDRRTTQFQETQYF.

The chain recombines TRBV28 with TRBJ2-2, with D possibly being TRBD1 or TRBD2 (6 bases each). Trimming shortened V by 7 bases and J by 4 bases, and 16 bases separated the two germline ends. The length of the CDR3 is 15 residues. Per germline, CDR1 MDHEN and CDR2 SYDVKM. CDR3 loop: CASIMGGGRTGELFF. The CDR3 DNA follows: TGTGCCAGCATAATGGGGGGCGGTCGCACCGGGGAGCTGTTTTTT.

This clonotype was observed many times. The chain joins TRBV9 to TRBJ2-7; 7 bases agree with TRBD2. The germline V gene encodes CDR1 SGDLS and CDR2 YYNGEE. The V segment lost 3 bases and the J segment 7 bases; nucleotides outside the gene matches: 13. The CDR3 loop spans 15 amino acids. DNA for the CDR3: TGTGCCAGCAGCGAGGGCTGGGGGGGGGTAGAGGAGCAGTACTTC. It encodes CASSEGWGGVEEQYF.